One and the same sample provided the 17 T cell receptor beta chains below, sequenced in a study of CD8 T cells in ankylosing spondylitis. From the 5' RACE reads, TCRdb called clonotypes with MiXCR, one entry per CDR3 protein. The data contain around 130,000 distinct CDR3 sequences, about 7% of them singletons. Input material: blood, either unsorted or a sorted T cell fraction (not recorded which). The receptors come from a male donor with ankylosing spondylitis or in good health (not recorded which).

In its sample, this clonotype was seen many times. The chain couples TRBV29-1 to TRBJ2-1, with 13 bases lining up with TRBD2. The CDR3 covers 15 residues. Trimming took 8 bases from V and 7 from J; bases not matched to a gene: 11. CDR1 and CDR2 from the germline V gene are SQVTM and ANQGSEA. CDR3: CSTTTGLAGENEQFF. The CDR3 DNA reads as TGCAGCACAACGACTGGACTAGCGGGAGAGAATGAGCAGTTCTTC.

The rearrangement links TRBV7-8 to TRBJ2-3; 11 bases agree with TRBD2. Germline CDR1 reads SGHVS; CDR2 reads FQNEAQ. The J segment lost 0 bases and the V segment lost 2 bases, leaving 1 base of the junction unmatched. The CDR3 is 16 residues long. The CDR3 loop reads CASSLWTSGSTDTQYF. CDR3 DNA sequence: TGTGCCAGCAGCTTATGGACTAGCGGGAGCACAGATACGCAGTATTTT.

In its sample, this clonotype was seen many times. The chain joins TRBV12-3 or TRBV12-4 to TRBJ1-2; D call uncertain. V lost 1 base and J lost 4, with 7 bases in between. CDR3 length equals 13 residues. The chain's CDR3 is CASSLEGSYGYTF. In DNA form, the CDR3 reads TGTGCCAGCAGTTTAGAGGGTTCCTATGGCTACACCTTC.

This clonotype was found many times. The V and J genes are TRBV27 and TRBJ2-1; 10 bases align to TRBD2. Germline V gives CDR1 MNHEY, CDR2 SMNVEV (reference sequence). J gave up 5 bases and V 5 bases, and 6 bases lay outside the gene matches. CDR3 size: 15 residues. The CDR3 region has the DNA TGTGCCAGCAGTCCTGAGCGGGGGGGAAACAATGAGCAGTTCTTC. The encoded protein is CASSPERGGNNEQFF.

This chain joins TRBV3-1 and TRBJ2-3; 8 bases are a match to TRBD1. The CDR3 has 15 amino acids. CDR1 LGHDT and CDR2 YNNKEL come from the germline V gene (reference sequence). The J segment lost 4 bases and the V segment lost 10 bases, leaving 13 bases of the junction unmatched. CDR3 amino acids: CATCRRQGTSDTQYF. In nucleotides, the CDR3 is TGTGCCACCTGCCGTCGACAGGGGACGTCAGATACGCAGTATTTT.

This clonotype was observed many times. The chain carries TRBV14 and TRBJ2-5; 13 bases agree with TRBD2. V shed 5 bases, J shed 4 bases, and the junction held 4 bases outside the gene matches. The CDR3 extends over 15 amino acids. Germline V CDR1 and CDR2: SGHDN, FVKESK. The CDR3 DNA sequence: TGTGCCAGCAGCGGGGGACTAGCGGGAACAGAGACCCAGTACTTC. The encoded protein is CASSGGLAGTETQYF. The full variable domain, in which reference TRBV14 and TRBJ2-5 provide the parts outside the CDR3, is EAGVTQFPSHSVIEKGQTVTLRCDPISGHDNLYWYRRVMGKEIKFLLHFVKESKQDESGMPNNRFLAERTGGTYSTLKVQPAELEDSGVYFCASSGGLAGTETQYFGPGTRLLVL.

This clonotype has at least ten counts. V usage is TRBV12-3 or TRBV12-4 and J usage is TRBJ1-5; possibly TRBD1 for D (6 bases). This CDR3 contains 16 residues. Trimming stripped 6 bases from V and 7 bases from J, with 22 bases between. CDR3 nucleotide sequence: TGTGCCAGCAGCCCCCCGGGTGGCAGGGGATCACAGCCCCAGCATTTT. Translated, it gives CASSPPGGRGSQPQHF.

This clonotype appeared many times. V and J are TRBV29-1 and TRBJ2-3; D uncertain. Trimming left V 1 base short and J 3 bases short, with 8 bases between. The CDR3 extends over 13 amino acids. In germline, CDR1 is SQVTM, CDR2 ANQGSEA. CDR3 in amino acids: CSVEAADTDTQYF. As DNA, the CDR3 is TGCAGCGTTGAAGCAGCCGATACAGATACGCAGTATTTT.

This clonotype showed up many times. V and J are TRBV5-1 and TRBJ1-4; 8 nucleotides agree with TRBD1. This CDR3 spans 13 amino acids. Germline lookup yields CDR1 SGHRS and CDR2 YFSETQ. V shed 5 bases and J 7 bases; nucleotides not matched to a gene: 4. The CDR3 coding sequence is TGCGCCAGCAGACCTACAGGGGGTGAAAAACTGTTTTTT. This encodes CASRPTGGEKLFF.

In its sample, this clonotype was seen many times. This chain uses TRBV6-5 with TRBJ2-5, with D perhaps matching TRBD1 (6 bases). Germline-derived CDR1 and CDR2 are MNHEY and SVGAGI. This CDR3 has 16 amino acids. V gave up 0 bases and J gave up 1 base, with 12 bases separating them. This CDR3 reads CASSYSTGNFQETQYF. CDR3 nucleotide sequence: TGTGCCAGCAGTTACTCCACAGGGAATTTCCAAGAGACCCAGTACTTC.

This clonotype was seen at least ten times. This chain joins TRBV4-1 and TRBJ1-4; tentative D call: TRBD1 (5 bases). Deletions cut 4 bases from V and 7 bases from J, with 16 bases between. Germline CDR1 reads MGHRA; CDR2 reads YSYEKL. The CDR3 covers 15 residues. CDR3 in DNA: TGCGCCAGCAGCCCCACAGGAATAGGGTTTGAAAAACTGTTTTTT. This codes for CASSPTGIGFEKLFF.

This clonotype was counted many times. The chain uses TRBV7-8 and TRBJ2-7; no clear D. The V end was cut by 6 bases, the J end by 6 bases, with 12 bases between. Per the germline V gene, CDR1 is SGHVS and CDR2 is FQNEAQ. This CDR3 region has 12 residues. The CDR3 sequence is CASRGRVPEQYF. CDR3 coding DNA: TGTGCCAGCAGAGGTCGGGTCCCCGAGCAGTACTTC.

This clonotype was observed many times. The chain carries TRBV20-1 and TRBJ2-5; the D is unclear. Trimming removed 1 base at V and 5 bases at J, with 14 bases between. The CDR3 contains 14 residues. The germline CDR1 and CDR2 sequences are DFQATT and SNEGSKA (reference sequence). The CDR3 DNA reads TGCAGTGCTAGAGGGTCTGGCTTCTCGGAGACCCAGTACTTC. It translates to CSARGSGFSETQYF.

This clonotype showed up just a few times. This chain uses TRBV18 with TRBJ1-5; D is uncertain. CDR1 is KGHSH and CDR2 is LQKENI in the germline V gene. V was trimmed by 9 bases and J by 0 bases, leaving 9 bases between them. The CDR3 is 13 amino acids. CDR3 sequence reads: CASRSYSNQPQHF. The CDR3, as DNA: TGTGCCAGTCGAAGTTATAGCAATCAGCCCCAGCATTTT. The entire variable domain, with the rest obtained from reference TRBV18 and TRBJ1-5, is as follows: NAGVMQNPRHLVRRRGQEARLRCSPMKGHSHVYWYRQLPEEGLKFMVYLQKENIIDESGMPKERFSAEFPKEGPSILRIQQVVRGDSAAYFCASRSYSNQPQHFGDGTRLSIL.

This clonotype has ten or more counts. This sequence joins TRBV7-9 and TRBJ2-7; 7 positions agree with TRBD2. CDR1 is SEHNR and CDR2 is FQNEAQ in the germline V gene (reference sequence). The CDR3 has 16 amino acids. J lost 1 base, V lost 0 bases, and 6 bases had no gene match. CDR3 nucleotide sequence: TGTGCCAGCAGCTTAGCGGGGCGGGAGAGGTCCTACGAGCAGTACTTC. Amino acids: CASSLAGRERSYEQYF.

This clonotype has a count of ten or more. This CDR3 is CASSSAGNEQFF. The CDR3 bases are TGCGCCAGCAGCTCCGCAGGTAATGAGCAGTTCTTC. The rearrangement links TRBV5-1 to TRBJ2-1; D is uncertain. V shed 3 bases and J shed 7 bases, with 8 bases lying between them. CDR1 SGHRS and CDR2 YFSETQ come from the germline V gene. This CDR3 spans 12 amino acids.

This clonotype was recorded at least ten times. The J gene is TRBJ1-2, the V gene TRBV20-1, with D unresolved. CDR1 is DFQATT, CDR2 SNEGSKA, per germline (reference sequence). Trimming stripped 1 base from V and 8 bases from J, with 11 bases between. There are 12 residues in the CDR3. The CDR3 protein is CSARAPLGGYTF. The CDR3 DNA follows: TGCAGTGCTAGAGCCCCCCTTGGGGGCTACACCTTC.